Listed here are 13 T cell receptor beta chains from one sample, sequenced in a study of blood T cell repertoires in COVID-19. TCRdb's table, derived via immunoSEQ multiplex PCR, lists solely in-frame clones and lacks some. Among approximately 70,000 clones listed, under 95% were seen once. Material for sequencing was peripheral blood. The receptor source for this set is a woman in her fifties or sixties with active COVID-19.

This chain uses TRBV4-2 with TRBJ1-3; D is ambiguous. Germline V lookup: CDR1 LGHNA, CDR2 YNFKEQ. The length of the CDR3 is 13 residues. Trimming stripped 5 bases from V and 7 bases from J, with 12 bases between. CDR3 protein: CASSSQATNTIYF. DNA of the CDR3: TGTGCCAGCAGCTCCCAGGCTACCAACACCATATATTTT.

The V gene is TRBV6-6, the J gene TRBJ2-7; 7 bases fit TRBD1. Per germline, CDR1 MNHNY and CDR2 SVGAGI (reference sequence). This CDR3 has 21 amino acids. Unmatched junction bases numbered 33, after V lost 6 bases and J lost 7 bases. The CDR3 nucleotides read TGTGCCAGCAGCCTTATCCCCCGAGACTATTCTGGGACAGAGCTGTTGGGGGAGCAGTACTTC. This gives the protein CASSLIPRDYSGTELLGEQYF.

The chain uses TRBV27 and TRBJ1-6; 9 positions match TRBD1. The CDR3 length is 16 residues. Germline lookup yields CDR1 MNHEY and CDR2 SMNVEV (reference sequence). V was clipped by 5 bases and J by 4 bases; unmatched bases: 6. The CDR3 sequence: CASSAGTGMYNSPLHF. Written as DNA, the CDR3 is TGTGCCAGCAGTGCCGGGACAGGGATGTATAATTCACCCCTCCACTTT.

V usage is TRBV19 and J usage is TRBJ2-1; 7 nucleotides line up with TRBD2. Germline CDR1 is LNHDA and CDR2 is SQIVND (reference sequence). The trim removed 5 bases at V and 4 bases at J, leaving 20 bases unmatched. This CDR3 contains 19 residues. The CDR3 nucleotides read TGTGCCAGTAGTGCCGGGGAGGGTACAAGTTTTCGGGGTTACAATGAGCAGTTCTTC. Translation: CASSAGEGTSFRGYNEQFF.

This chain connects TRBV5-1 to TRBJ1-6; 12 nucleotides match TRBD1. Looked up from germline, CDR1 is SGHRS and CDR2 is YFSETQ. Trimming at V came to 5 bases and at J to 10 bases, leaving 4 bases not matched to a gene. This CDR3 region has 14 residues. CDR3 in amino acids: CASSYGTGGSPLHF. The CDR3 bases are TGCGCCAGCAGTTACGGGACAGGGGGCTCACCCCTCCACTTT.

The chain is built from TRBV18 and TRBJ2-7; the D gene is possibly TRBD1 (6 bases). Germline CDR1 is KGHSH and CDR2 is LQKENI. Trimming stripped 6 bases from V and 7 bases from J, with 22 bases between. This CDR3 is 15 amino acids long. CDR3 sequence: CASSPFILQGEEQYF. The CDR3 bases are TGTGCCAGCTCCCCTTTTATCCTACAGGGAGAGGAGCAGTACTTC.

The CDR3 here is CASSLRGSYNEQFF. Here the CDR3 DNA reads TGTGCCAGTAGTCTAAGGGGATCCTACAATGAGCAGTTCTTC. V gene TRBV19 combines with J gene TRBJ2-1; weak D call: TRBD1 (5 bases). The CDR3 runs to 14 residues. The ends were cut back, 5 bases at V and 1 base at J, with 9 bases in the middle. Per the germline V gene, CDR1 is LNHDA and CDR2 is SQIVND (reference sequence).

The CDR3 region has the DNA TGTGCCAGCTCACCCGGACGACAGGGTGGCCAAGAGACCCAGTACTTC. This sequence encodes CASSPGRQGGQETQYF. The rearrangement joins TRBV18 to TRBJ2-5; 7 bases are shared with TRBD1. Looked up from germline, CDR1 is KGHSH and CDR2 is LQKENI. Unmatched junction bases numbered 8, after V lost 3 bases and J lost 1 base. This CDR3 contains 16 residues.

The chain recombines TRBV5-1 with TRBJ2-1; D is perhaps TRBD1 (5 bases). CDR1 is SGHRS and CDR2 is YFSETQ in the germline V gene. Trimming pared 3 bases from V and 9 bases from J, leaving 13 bases between. CDR3 length: 13 residues. The CDR3 sequence is CASSSQVLSEQFF. Written as DNA, the CDR3 is TGCGCCAGCAGCTCACAGGTCTTGAGTGAGCAGTTCTTC.

The chain joins TRBV28 to TRBJ2-7; 14 nucleotides line up with TRBD2. The CDR3 loop spans 19 amino acids. V shed 7 bases and J 4 bases; nucleotides not matched to a gene: 18. Germline CDR1 is MDHEN and CDR2 is SYDVKM. The CDR3 DNA follows: TGTGCCAGCACCCCTAGTCCGGGACTAGCGGGAGCCACCCCATACGAGCAGTACTTC. Its protein is CASTPSPGLAGATPYEQYF. Complete variable domain (other parts from reference TRBV28 and TRBJ2-7): DVKVTQSSRYLVKRTGEKVFLECVQDMDHENMFWYRQDPGLGLRLIYFSYDVKMKEKGDIPEGYSVSREKKERFSLILESASTNQTSMYLCASTPSPGLAGATPYEQYFGPGTRLTVT.

The chain recombines TRBV28 with TRBJ1-4; perhaps TRBD1 as D (6 bases). Trimming stripped 3 bases from V and 6 bases from J, with 17 bases between. Germline CDR1 MDHEN, CDR2 SYDVKM. This CDR3 comprises 16 residues. The CDR3, as DNA: TGTGCCAGCAGTTTGTTAAAGGGGGAAGGGGATGAAAAACTGTTTTTT. Translating it yields CASSLLKGEGDEKLFF.

This chain joins TRBV5-1 and TRBJ2-7, with D perhaps matching TRBD2 (5 bases). Germline V gene data show CDR1 as SGHRS and CDR2 as YFSETQ. Trimming took off 0 bases at V and 1 base at J, with 14 bases between the two ends. The CDR3 is made up of 16 amino acids. The CDR3 DNA is TGCGCCAGCAGCTTGGACGGGTCGGGAAGATCCTACGAGCAGTACTTC. Its protein product is CASSLDGSGRSYEQYF.

The sample holds a few counts of this clone. In DNA form, the CDR3 reads TGTGCCAGCAGCCAAGATAGGAGACAGTCCTACGAGCAGTACTTC. Its translation: CASSQDRRQSYEQYF. The chain employs TRBV14 and TRBJ2-7; maybe TRBD1 (5 bases). The CDR3 is 15 amino acids. Germline V gene data show CDR1 as SGHDN and CDR2 as FVKESK. V lost 0 bases and J lost 1, with 10 bases in between.